One and the same sample provided the 14 T cell receptor beta chains below, sequenced in a study of CD4 T cells in relation to SARS-CoV-2 and coronaviruses. These receptors' targets are unknown. Clones were read by immunoSEQ multiplex PCR, and TCRdb kept only the in-frame ones, dropping some. This table has around 20,000 clones, 66% appearing once. The unexposed donors gave CD4+ T cells in about 2010-2019, prior to COVID-19. CD4+ T cells were isolated from the cells after 10 days of culture. What was sequenced was CD4+ T cells from PBMCs, cultured in vitro. Source of these receptors: a human donor in good health.

The CDR3 DNA reads as TGTGCCAGCAGTACCCCCGGGACTAGGCAGTATTTT. Its translation: CASSTPGTRQYF. V is TRBV6-5 and J is TRBJ2-3; TRBD2 matches 8 bases. The ends lost 5 bases at V and 11 bases at J; junction bases unmatched: 6. Germline V gene data show CDR1 as MNHEY and CDR2 as SVGAGI. The CDR3 is 12 amino acids.

The rearrangement joins TRBV4-2 to TRBJ2-1, with 8 bases fitting TRBD1. Germline values: CDR1 LGHNA, CDR2 YNFKEQ. Trimming at V came to 2 bases and at J to 8 bases, leaving 11 bases not matched to a gene. The CDR3 is 16 residues long. The CDR3 DNA sequence: TGTGCCAGCAGCCAATTCGGACAGGGCGGTCACTATGAGCAGTTCTTC. It yields the protein CASSQFGQGGHYEQFF.

The V call is TRBV9, the J call TRBJ2-2, with TRBD2 as a possible D gene (7 bases). The ends were cut back, 2 bases at V and 4 bases at J, with 12 bases in the middle. The germline gives CDR1 SGDLS, CDR2 YYNGEE. This CDR3 has 15 amino acids. Here the CDR3 reads CASSVLRGPTGELFF. The CDR3 DNA is TGTGCCAGCAGCGTCTTGCGGGGGCCCACCGGGGAGCTGTTTTTT. Variable domain in full (rest from reference TRBV9 and TRBJ2-2): DSGVTQTPKHLITATGQRVTLRCSPRSGDLSVYWYQQSLDQGLQFLIQYYNGEERAKGNILERFSAQQFPDLHSELNLSSLELGDSALYFCASSVLRGPTGELFFGEGSRLTVL.

This clone was counted only a few times. The J gene is TRBJ1-2, the V gene TRBV7-2; 9 bases are shared with TRBD1. V shed 3 bases, J shed 8 bases, and the junction held 13 bases outside the gene matches. Germline V CDR1 and CDR2: SGHTA, FQGNSA. The length of the CDR3 is 16 residues. CDR3 nucleotide sequence: TGTGCCAGCAGCTTGGGTCCACAGGGGGCTGTCGGAGGCTACACCTTC. It yields the protein CASSLGPQGAVGGYTF.

This clone was observed a single time. This sequence joins TRBV21-1 and TRBJ2-7; the table's D gene call, TRBD2, was not cross checked with the DNA. TRBV21-1 is flagged as a pseudogene. The CDR3 is made up of 15 amino acids. CDR3 nucleotides: TGTGCCAGCAGCAAAGAACTTCGAACCTCCTACGAGCAGTACTTC. Its translation: CASSKELRTSYEQYF.

The rearrangement joins TRBV5-1 to TRBJ2-7, with 11 positions matching TRBD1. Germline trimming cut 0 bases from V and 6 bases from J; bases unmatched to any gene: 5. The CDR3 runs to 15 residues. CDR1 SGHRS and CDR2 YFSETQ come from the germline V gene. This CDR3 is CASSLGGTGGLEQYF. In nucleotides, the CDR3 is TGCGCCAGCAGCTTGGGGGGGACAGGGGGGCTCGAGCAGTACTTC.

This clone was observed once. DNA for the CDR3: TGTGCCAGCAGCTTAAGTCATTCGGGAACTGAAGCTTTCTTT. This codes for CASSLSHSGTEAFF. The chain carries TRBV7-3 and TRBJ1-1; D gene ambiguous. Germline V CDR1 and CDR2: SGHTA, FQGTGA. The CDR3 has 14 residues. Trimming removed 1 base at V and 5 bases at J, with 11 bases between.

The chain couples TRBV5-1 to TRBJ2-7; no definite D call. V lost 3 bases and J 6 bases, leaving 10 bases between the germline ends. The CDR3 covers 12 residues. Looked up from germline, CDR1 is SGHRS and CDR2 is YFSETQ. CDR3 sequence (DNA): TGCGCCAGCAGCTCCCCGCCTGGCGAGCAGTACTTC. Protein: CASSSPPGEQYF.

This chain links TRBV9 with TRBJ2-7; no clear D. Trimming removed 5 bases from V and 0 bases from J, with 12 bases in between. This CDR3 is 14 amino acids long. Germline loops: CDR1 SGDLS, CDR2 YYNGEE. The chain's CDR3 is CASSRFWDSYEQYF. The CDR3 nucleotides read TGTGCCAGCAGTAGATTTTGGGACTCCTACGAGCAGTACTTC.

The chain uses TRBV11-2 and TRBJ2-2, with a possible D match to TRBD1 (6 bases). The CDR3 contains 16 residues. Germline lookup yields CDR1 SGHAT and CDR2 FQNNGV. Trimming removed 6 bases at V and 0 bases at J, with 14 bases between. CDR3 in amino acids: CASSSGQISNTGELFF. CDR3 nucleotide sequence: TGTGCCAGCAGTTCCGGACAGATCTCGAACACCGGGGAGCTGTTTTTT. The full variable domain, rest sourced from reference TRBV11-2 and TRBJ2-2, is EAGVAQSPRYKIIEKRQSVAFWCNPISGHATLYWYQQILGQGPKLLIQFQNNGVVDDSQLPKDRFSAERLKGVDSTLKIQPAKLEDSAVYLCASSSGQISNTGELFFGEGSRLTVL.

The gene calls are TRBV19 and TRBJ2-5; a weak D match, TRBD1 (6 bases). The V gene's germline CDR1 is LNHDA and CDR2 SQIVND (reference sequence). V was cut by 1 base and J by 4 bases, with 10 bases left in between. The CDR3 length is 14 residues. The CDR3 bases are TGTGCCAGTAGTATAGCCTCAGGGGCAGAGACCCAGTACTTC. Amino acid sequence: CASSIASGAETQYF.

The chain is built from TRBV6-5 and TRBJ2-7; 7 bases are a match to TRBD1. CDR1 is MNHEY, CDR2 SVGAGI, per germline. The CDR3 loop spans 14 amino acids. V gave up 6 bases and J gave up 2 bases; unmatched junction bases: 7. The CDR3: CASRLTGATYEQYF. The CDR3 DNA reads as TGTGCCAGCAGACTAACAGGGGCGACCTACGAGCAGTACTTC.

V and J are TRBV5-1 and TRBJ2-2; the match to TRBD2 covers 10 bases. Germline lookup yields CDR1 SGHRS and CDR2 YFSETQ. The trim removed 5 bases at V and 7 bases at J, leaving 8 bases unmatched. The CDR3 runs to 15 residues. The CDR3 DNA reads as TGCGCCAGCAGAAGGAGCGGGAGGGCCGACGGGGAGCTGTTTTTT. Its protein is CASRRSGRADGELFF.

This clone appeared a few times. The chain couples TRBV10-2 to TRBJ2-5; D possibly corresponds to TRBD2 (6 bases). CDR3 length equals 13 residues. Per germline, CDR1 WSHSY and CDR2 SAAADI. The ends were cut back, 7 bases at V and 4 bases at J, with 13 bases in the middle. The CDR3, as DNA: TGCGCCAGCACCTGGGGGGAGAGAGAGACCCAGTACTTC. This encodes CASTWGERETQYF.